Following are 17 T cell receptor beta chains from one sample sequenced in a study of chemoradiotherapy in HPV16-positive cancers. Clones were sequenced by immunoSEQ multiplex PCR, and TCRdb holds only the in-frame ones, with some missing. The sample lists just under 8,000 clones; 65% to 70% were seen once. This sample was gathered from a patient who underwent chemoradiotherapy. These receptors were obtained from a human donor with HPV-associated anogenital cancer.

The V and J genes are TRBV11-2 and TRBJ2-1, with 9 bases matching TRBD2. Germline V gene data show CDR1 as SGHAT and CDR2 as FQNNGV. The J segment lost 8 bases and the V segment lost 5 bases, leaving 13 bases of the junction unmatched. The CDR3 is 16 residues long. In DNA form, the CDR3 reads TGTGCCAGCAGCGCTCGGATTAGCGGGAGATCAGATGAGCAGTTCTTC. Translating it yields CASSARISGRSDEQFF.

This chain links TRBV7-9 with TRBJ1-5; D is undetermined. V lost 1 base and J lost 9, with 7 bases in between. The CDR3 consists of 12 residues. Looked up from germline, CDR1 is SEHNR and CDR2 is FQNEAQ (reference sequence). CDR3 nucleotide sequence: TGTGCCAGCAGCTTAGGGCAGAGGCCCCAGCATTTT. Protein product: CASSLGQRPQHF.

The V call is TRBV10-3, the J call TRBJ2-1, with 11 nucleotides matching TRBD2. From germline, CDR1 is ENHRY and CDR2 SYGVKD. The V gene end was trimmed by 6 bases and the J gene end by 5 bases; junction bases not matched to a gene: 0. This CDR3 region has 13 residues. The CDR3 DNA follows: TGTGCCATCAGGGGACTAGCGGACAATGAGCAGTTCTTC. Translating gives CAIRGLADNEQFF.

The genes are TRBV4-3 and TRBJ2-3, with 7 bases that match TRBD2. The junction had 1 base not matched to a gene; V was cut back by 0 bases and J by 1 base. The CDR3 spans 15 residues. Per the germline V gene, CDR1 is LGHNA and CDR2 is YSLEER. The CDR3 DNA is TGCGCCAGCAGCCAAGATCGGGGGGGCACAGATACGCAGTATTTT. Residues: CASSQDRGGTDTQYF.

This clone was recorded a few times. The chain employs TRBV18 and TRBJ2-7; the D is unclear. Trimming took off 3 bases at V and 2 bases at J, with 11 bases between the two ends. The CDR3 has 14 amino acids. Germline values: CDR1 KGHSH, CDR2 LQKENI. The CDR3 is CASSPGASPYEQYF. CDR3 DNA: TGTGCCAGCTCACCCGGAGCCTCCCCCTACGAGCAGTACTTC.

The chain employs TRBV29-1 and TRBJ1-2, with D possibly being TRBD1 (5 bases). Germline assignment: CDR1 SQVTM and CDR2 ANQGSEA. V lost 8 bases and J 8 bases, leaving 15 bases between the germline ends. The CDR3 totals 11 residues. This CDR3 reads CSPGGAEGYTF. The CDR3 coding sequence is TGCAGCCCCGGAGGGGCGGAAGGCTACACCTTC.

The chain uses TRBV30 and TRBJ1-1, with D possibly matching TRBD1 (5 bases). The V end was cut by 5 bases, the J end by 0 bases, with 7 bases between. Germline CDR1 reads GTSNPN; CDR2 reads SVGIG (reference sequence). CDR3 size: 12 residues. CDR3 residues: CAWGHMNTEAFF. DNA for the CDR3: TGTGCCTGGGGACATATGAACACTGAAGCTTTCTTT.

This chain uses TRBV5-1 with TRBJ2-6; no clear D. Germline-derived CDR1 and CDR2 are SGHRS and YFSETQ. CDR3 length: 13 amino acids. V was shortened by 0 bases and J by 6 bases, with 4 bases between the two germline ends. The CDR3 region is CASSLGEANVLTF. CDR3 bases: TGCGCCAGCAGCTTGGGAGAGGCCAACGTCCTGACTTTC.

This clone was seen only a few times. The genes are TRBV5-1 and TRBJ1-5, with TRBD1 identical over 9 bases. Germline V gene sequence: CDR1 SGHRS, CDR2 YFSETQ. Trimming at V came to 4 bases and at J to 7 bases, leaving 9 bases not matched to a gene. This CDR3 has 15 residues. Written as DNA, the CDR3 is TGCGCCAGCAGCACAGGGGACAGGGTCGAACAGCCCCAGCATTTT. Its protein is CASSTGDRVEQPQHF.

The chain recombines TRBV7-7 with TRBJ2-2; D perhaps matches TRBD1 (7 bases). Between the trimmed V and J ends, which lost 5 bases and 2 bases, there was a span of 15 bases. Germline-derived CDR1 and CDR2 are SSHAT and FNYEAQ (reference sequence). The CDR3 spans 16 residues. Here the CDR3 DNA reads TGTGCCAGCAGCCGGGGGACAGCCCAAAACACCGGGGAGCTGTTTTTT. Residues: CASSRGTAQNTGELFF.

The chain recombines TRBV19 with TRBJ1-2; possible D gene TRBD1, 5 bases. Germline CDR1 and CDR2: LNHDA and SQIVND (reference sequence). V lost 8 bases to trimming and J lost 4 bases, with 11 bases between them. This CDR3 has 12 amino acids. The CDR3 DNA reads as TGTGCCAGTTCTCACAGGACCTATGGCTACACCTTC. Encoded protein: CASSHRTYGYTF.

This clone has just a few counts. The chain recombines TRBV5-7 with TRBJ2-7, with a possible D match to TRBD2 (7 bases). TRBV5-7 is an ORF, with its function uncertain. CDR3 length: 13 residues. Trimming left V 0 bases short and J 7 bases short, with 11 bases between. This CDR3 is CASSLEGGVEQYV. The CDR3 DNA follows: TGTGCCAGCAGCTTGGAAGGGGGGGTGGAGCAGTACGTC.

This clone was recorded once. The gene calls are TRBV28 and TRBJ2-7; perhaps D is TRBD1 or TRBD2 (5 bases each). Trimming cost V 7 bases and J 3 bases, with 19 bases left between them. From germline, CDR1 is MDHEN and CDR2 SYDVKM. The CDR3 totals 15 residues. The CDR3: CASTQSGARGYEQYF. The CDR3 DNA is TGTGCCAGCACCCAATCCGGGGCCCGGGGCTACGAGCAGTACTTC.

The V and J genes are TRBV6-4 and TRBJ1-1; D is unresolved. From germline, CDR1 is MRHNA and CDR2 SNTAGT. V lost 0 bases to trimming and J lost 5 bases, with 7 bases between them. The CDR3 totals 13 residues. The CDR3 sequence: CASSDSIGTEAFF. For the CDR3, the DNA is TGTGCCAGCAGTGACTCGATAGGTACTGAAGCTTTCTTT.

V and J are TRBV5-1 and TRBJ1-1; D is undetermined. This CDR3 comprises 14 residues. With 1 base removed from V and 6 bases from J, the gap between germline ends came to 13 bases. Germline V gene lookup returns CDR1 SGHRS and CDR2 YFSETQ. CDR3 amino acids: CASSLSPASPEAFF. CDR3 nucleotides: TGCGCCAGCAGCTTGTCCCCGGCCTCCCCTGAAGCTTTCTTT.

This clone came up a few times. CDR3 protein: CASSDPRGGNQPQHF. CDR3 nucleotides: TGTGCCAGTAGTGACCCTCGGGGAGGCAATCAGCCCCAGCATTTT. V usage is TRBV19 and J usage is TRBJ1-5; D ambiguous. V was clipped by 5 bases and J by 2 bases, with 13 bases between them. The CDR3 contains 15 residues. Germline V gene data show CDR1 as LNHDA and CDR2 as SQIVND (reference sequence).

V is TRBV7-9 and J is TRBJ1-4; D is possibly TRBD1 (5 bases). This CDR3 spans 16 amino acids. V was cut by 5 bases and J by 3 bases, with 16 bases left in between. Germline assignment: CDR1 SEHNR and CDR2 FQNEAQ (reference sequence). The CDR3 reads CASSLLLGPANEKLFF. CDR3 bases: TGTGCCAGCAGCCTCCTTTTGGGGCCGGCTAATGAAAAACTGTTTTTT.